This T cell receptor beta chain is drawn from a study of early T cells in non-severe SARS-CoV-2 infection (dated by TCRdb to the early 2020s). As for the study more broadly: Because TCR sequencing was done on bulk RNA from unsorted whole blood, the alpha and beta chains could not be paired.

The library was generated by 5' RACE. Sequencing relied on a NextSeq 500. In the TCR library protocol, unique molecular identifiers were attached to individual cDNA molecules to correct for PCR bias and sequencing error. Sequencing covered both TCR alpha and beta chains, and within each sample the abundances of alpha and beta sequences were tightly co-correlated. On the study's bioinformatics: Decombinator V4 was used to perform V gene, J gene and CDR3 annotation of TCR sequences. TCRs were defined as expanded if a significant change between any two time points was detected under a Poisson model with p below 0.0001. TCR abundances were normalised to the total number of TCRs sequenced per sample and expressed as counts per million. A search of VDJdb, accessed on 1 November 2021, was run for TCRs annotated to CMV, EBV and SARS-CoV-2, with TCRs annotated for multiple antigens excluded. TCRdb reran the public reads through fastp at Q25 and MiXCR, keeping productive beta chains. Each CDR3 protein appears once, grouped with its most common genes and DNA. In this record, the V and J calls reflect TCRdb's handling and not the investigators' own analysis. Recorded for this sample are some 90,000 distinct CDR3 sequences; under 15% of them occurred a single time. Together, the top ten hold about 5.5% of the sample.

A case-control design nested within a healthcare worker cohort in London, UK, was used, with weekly nasopharyngeal swab PCR tests and blood sampling performed. Healthcare workers were recruited during the week of the UK lockdown, between 23 and 31 March 2020, and followed weekly for up to roughly 15 weeks. Overall study results and their limits: VDJdb matching was skewed toward anti-spike CD8 responses and likely underestimated virus-specific expansions by missing private and CD4 specificities.

The sample holds a few counts of this clonotype. There is no known antigen for this receptor. Qualities for individual bases were not recorded, and no much larger clone is one base off. The sequence came from an adult who was a healthcare worker with PCR-confirmed SARS-CoV-2 infection or an uninfected control (not recorded which). The specimen was whole blood.

In nucleotide form, the sequence is TGTGCCAGCAGTGAATATAATCTCCCGGGGAGGAGTTGGGAGACCCAGTACTTC. This encodes CASSEYNLPGRSWETQYF. The chain joins TRBV25-1 to TRBJ2-5, with TRBD2 as a weak D call on 6 bases. CDR1 and CDR2, per the germline V gene, are MGHDK and SYGVNS. Including cysteine and phenylalanine, the CDR3 has 18 amino acids. Just the 54-base CDR3 DNA is kept, in frame starting at base 1. V is pared back by 0 bases and J by 5 bases, with 22 bases lying between the germline termini. Reference TRBV25-1 and TRBJ2-5 genes cover what lies past the CDR3, so the full variable domain is EADIYQTPRYLVIGTGKKITLECSQTMGHDKMYWYQQDPGMELHLIHYSYGVNSTEKGDLSSESTVSRIRTEHFPLTLESARPSHTSQYLCASSEYNLPGRSWETQYFGPGTRLLVL.